This T cell receptor (beta chain) was captured in a study of cytomegalovirus exposure and HLA in healthy donors. For this clone: Its specificity is not known.

Findings and limits, study-wide: Available immune exposure information was restricted to CMV serostatus only. Analysis was carried out at a later point, and it linked a missense DCLRE1C variant to TCR beta V- and J-gene trimming.

This CDR3 is 15 amino acids long. The V gene end was trimmed by 5 bases and the J gene end by 2 bases; junction bases not matched to a gene: 6. CDR1 is SGHAT and CDR2 is FQNNGV in the germline V gene. The PCR was carried out with 60 Vbeta primers and 13 Jbeta primers. Study processing details: A later analysis tallied 80 million or so unique TCR beta chains, about 11 million of them shared. TCRdb's copy holds only in-frame clones and misses some; the assay was immunoSEQ multiplex PCR. V and J calls plus clone size are reproduced from that table; the DNA served to infer D and trimming. In the table there are 150,000 to 200,000 clones, 60% to 80% of which are singletons.

This receptor was identified in a woman in her 40s in good health and CMV-seropositive. The rearrangement links TRBV11-2 to TRBJ2-7, with 10 nucleotides matching TRBD2. Sample: PBMCs. CDR3: CASSLPSGGTYEQYF. For the CDR3, the DNA is TGTGCCAGCAGCCTCCCTAGCGGGGGAACCTACGAGCAGTACTTC.